This entry describes one T cell receptor (beta chain). Compared with germline, one end of the junction differs, possibly owing to a read error. This specimen comes from a study of Graves' ophthalmopathy and Graves' hyperthyroidism. Germline V gene sequence: CDR1 KGHSH, CDR2 LQKENI. The CDR3 sequence is 13 residues long. The sequenced template was RNA, covering the TCR beta CDR3 region. Scientists carried out first-round RT-PCR using HTBI primers and then a second-round multiplex PCR. TCRdb re-analysed the multiplex PCR reads in MiXCR, keeping a single row per CDR3 protein. The table lists approximately 45,000 distinct CDR3 sequences, around 45% of them singletons.

Sequencing was carried out using peripheral blood. The gene calls are TRBV18 and TRBJ2-7, with TRBD1 as a possible D gene (6 bases). The J call is in doubt because the DNA end fits TRBJ2-1 better. The source of this sequence is an adult man with Graves' ophthalmopathy. This CDR3 reads CASSPTDSYEQFF. CDR3 DNA sequence: TGTGCCAGTTCACCGACGGACAGTTACGAGCAGTTCTTC.